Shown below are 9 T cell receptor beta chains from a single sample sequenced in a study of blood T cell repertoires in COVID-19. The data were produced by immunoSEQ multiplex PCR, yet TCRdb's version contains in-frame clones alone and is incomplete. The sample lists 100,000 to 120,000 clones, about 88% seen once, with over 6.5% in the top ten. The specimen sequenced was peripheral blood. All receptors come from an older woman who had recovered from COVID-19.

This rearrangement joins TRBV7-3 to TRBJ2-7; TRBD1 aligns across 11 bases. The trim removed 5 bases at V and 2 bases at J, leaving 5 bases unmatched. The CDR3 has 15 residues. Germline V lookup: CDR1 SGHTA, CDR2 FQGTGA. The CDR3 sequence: CASSLGQGGTYEQYF. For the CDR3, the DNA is TGTGCCAGCAGCCTGGGACAGGGGGGCACCTACGAGCAGTACTTC. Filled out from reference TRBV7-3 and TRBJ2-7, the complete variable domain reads GAGVSQTPSNKVTEKGKYVELRCDPISGHTALYWYRQSLGQGPEFLIYFQGTGAADDSGLPNDRFFAVRPEGSVSTLKIQRTERGDSAVYLCASSLGQGGTYEQYFGPGTRLTVT.

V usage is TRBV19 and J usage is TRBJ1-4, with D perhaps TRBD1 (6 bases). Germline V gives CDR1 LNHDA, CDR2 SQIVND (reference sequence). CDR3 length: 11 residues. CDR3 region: CSGQHNEKLFF. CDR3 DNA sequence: TGTTCCGGACAGCATAATGAAAAACTGTTTTTT. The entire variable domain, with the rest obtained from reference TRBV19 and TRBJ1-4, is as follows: DGGITQSPKYLFRKEGQNVTLSCEQNLNHDAMYWYRQDPGQGLRLIYYSQIVNDFQKGDIAEGYSVSREKKESFPLTVTSAQKNPTAFYLCSGQHNEKLFFGSGTQLSVL.

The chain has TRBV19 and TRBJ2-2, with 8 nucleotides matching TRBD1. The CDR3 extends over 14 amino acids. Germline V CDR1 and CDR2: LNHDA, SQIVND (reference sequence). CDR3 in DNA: TGTGTCCCCACCCCCAGGGGGCGGTCCGGGGAGCTGTTTTTT. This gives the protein CVPTPRGRSGELFF.

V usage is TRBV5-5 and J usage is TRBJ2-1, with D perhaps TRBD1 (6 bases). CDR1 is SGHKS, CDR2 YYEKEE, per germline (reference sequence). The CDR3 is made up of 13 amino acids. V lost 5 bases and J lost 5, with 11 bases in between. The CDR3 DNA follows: TGTGCCAGCAGTCCCGACAGGAACAATGAGCAGTTCTTC. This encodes CASSPDRNNEQFF. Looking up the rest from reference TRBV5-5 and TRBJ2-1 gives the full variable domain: DAGVTQSPTHLIKTRGQQVTLRCSPISGHKSVSWYQQVLGQGPQFIFQYYEKEERGRGNFPDRFSARQFPNYSSELNVNALLLGDSALYLCASSPDRNNEQFFGPGTRLTVL.

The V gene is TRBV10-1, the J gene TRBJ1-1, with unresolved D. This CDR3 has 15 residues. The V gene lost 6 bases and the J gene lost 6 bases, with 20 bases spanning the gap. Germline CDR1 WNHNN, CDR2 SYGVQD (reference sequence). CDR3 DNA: TGCGCCAGCAGCGAGCCGGGTGGTCAATCTCCTGAAGCTTTCTTT. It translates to CASSEPGGQSPEAFF.

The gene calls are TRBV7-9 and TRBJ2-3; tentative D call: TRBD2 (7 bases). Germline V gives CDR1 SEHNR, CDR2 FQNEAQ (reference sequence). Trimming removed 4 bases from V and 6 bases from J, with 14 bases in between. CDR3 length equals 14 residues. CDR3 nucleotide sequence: TGTGCCAGCAGCTCCCGGGGGGCCGCGGATACGCAGTATTTT. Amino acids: CASSSRGAADTQYF.

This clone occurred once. The CDR3 loop reads CASSQARQYGYTF. In nucleotides, the CDR3 is TGTGCCAGCAGCCAAGCGAGACAGTATGGCTACACCTTC. This rearrangement joins TRBV3-1 (or the pseudogene TRBV3-2) to TRBJ1-2; tentative D call: TRBD1 (5 bases). This CDR3 is built from 13 residues. Germline CDR1 is LGHDT and CDR2 is YNNKEL (reference sequence). Trimming removed 1 base at V and 5 bases at J, with 8 bases between.

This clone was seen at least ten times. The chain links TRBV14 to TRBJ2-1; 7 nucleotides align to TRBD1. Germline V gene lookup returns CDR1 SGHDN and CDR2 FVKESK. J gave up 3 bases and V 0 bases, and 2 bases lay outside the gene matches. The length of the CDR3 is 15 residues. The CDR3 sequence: CASSQEAGGYNEQFF. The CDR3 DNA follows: TGTGCCAGCAGCCAAGAGGCAGGGGGCTACAATGAGCAGTTCTTC. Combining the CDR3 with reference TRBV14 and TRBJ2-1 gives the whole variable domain EAGVTQFPSHSVIEKGQTVTLRCDPISGHDNLYWYRRVMGKEIKFLLHFVKESKQDESGMPNNRFLAERTGGTYSTLKVQPAELEDSGVYFCASSQEAGGYNEQFFGPGTRLTVL.

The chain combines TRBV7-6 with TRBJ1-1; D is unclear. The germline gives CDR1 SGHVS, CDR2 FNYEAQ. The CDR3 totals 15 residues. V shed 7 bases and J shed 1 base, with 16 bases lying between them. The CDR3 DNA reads TGTGCCAGCACCCTTTTGTCTGGAGGGAACACTGAAGCTTTCTTT. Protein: CASTLLSGGNTEAFF.